The rows below give T cell receptor beta chains drawn from one sample of a study of shared clonotypes between healthy human individuals. The data were produced by immunoSEQ multiplex PCR, yet TCRdb's version contains in-frame clones alone and is incomplete. The data contain under 2,000,000 clones, over 85% of them singletons. Sequencing was done on a sample of naive CD8+ T cells sorted from blood. These receptor sequences come from a man between 18 and 35 years old in good health. CDR3s include the opening cysteine and the closing phenylalanine or tryptophan. Each record gives: J gene, V gene, clone size, D gene, CDR3 protein, CDR3 DNA. The D gene is left open where the match is weak. Size is omitted from some rows. Given values are once, few, many or a class for expanded clones.

j_call: TRBJ2-7
v_call: TRBV7-2
clone_size: -
d_call: TRBD1
cdr3_aa: CASSPPVTGGSEQYF
cdr3_nt: TGTGCCAGCAGCCCCCCCGTGACAGGGGGGTCCGAGCAGTACTTC

j_call: TRBJ2-7
v_call: TRBV19
clone_size: -
d_call: -
cdr3_aa: CASSIGRDYEQYF
cdr3_nt: TGTGCCAGTAGTATAGGGAGAGACTACGAGCAGTACTTC

j_call: TRBJ2-7
v_call: TRBV5-6
clone_size: -
d_call: -
cdr3_aa: CASSPGPPSYEQYF
cdr3_nt: TGTGCCAGCAGCCCCGGGCCACCCTCCTACGAGCAGTACTTC

j_call: TRBJ2-7
v_call: TRBV5-4
clone_size: -
d_call: TRBD2
cdr3_aa: CASSTRSGGTIYEQYF
cdr3_nt: TGTGCCAGCAGCACCCGTAGCGGGGGGACTATTTACGAGCAGTACTTC

j_call: TRBJ1-2
v_call: TRBV10-3
clone_size: once
d_call: -
cdr3_aa: CAISESVTPYDGYTF
cdr3_nt: TGTGCCATCAGTGAGTCGGTGACACCCTATGACGGCTACACCTTC

j_call: TRBJ1-2
v_call: TRBV5-1
clone_size: -
d_call: -
cdr3_aa: CASSLAGSTRLYGYTF
cdr3_nt: TGCGCCAGCAGCTTGGCCGGGTCCACAAGGCTCTATGGCTACACCTTC

j_call: TRBJ2-5
v_call: TRBV25-1
clone_size: -
d_call: -
cdr3_aa: CASGVSRRETQYF
cdr3_nt: TGTGCCAGCGGAGTATCCCGGCGGGAGACCCAGTACTTC

j_call: TRBJ2-2
v_call: TRBV7-9
clone_size: -
d_call: TRBD2
cdr3_aa: CASSLSSGRVGELFF
cdr3_nt: TGTGCCAGCAGCTTATCTAGCGGGAGAGTCGGGGAGCTGTTTTTT

j_call: TRBJ2-7
v_call: TRBV4-1
clone_size: -
d_call: -
cdr3_aa: CASSQDLLGKTYEQYF
cdr3_nt: TGCGCCAGCAGCCAAGACTTGTTGGGTAAAACCTACGAGCAGTACTTC

j_call: TRBJ2-3
v_call: TRBV16
clone_size: -
d_call: TRBD2
cdr3_aa: CASSPRNPEAGVSTDTQYF
cdr3_nt: TGTGCCAGCAGCCCCCGTAACCCCGAAGCGGGAGTCAGCACAGATACGCAGTATTTT

j_call: TRBJ2-3
v_call: TRBV10-1
clone_size: -
d_call: -
cdr3_aa: CASSEFPGSPTDTQYF
cdr3_nt: TGCGCCAGCAGTGAGTTCCCCGGGAGCCCCACAGATACGCAGTATTTT

j_call: TRBJ2-6
v_call: TRBV9
clone_size: -
d_call: -
cdr3_aa: CASSEGGSGANVLTF
cdr3_nt: TGTGCCAGCTCGGAGGGTGGCTCTGGGGCCAACGTCCTGACTTTC

j_call: TRBJ2-7
v_call: TRBV15
clone_size: -
d_call: TRBD1
cdr3_aa: CATSWDRGSSYEQYF
cdr3_nt: TGTGCCACCAGCTGGGACAGGGGGAGCTCCTACGAGCAGTACTTC

j_call: TRBJ2-7
v_call: TRBV9
clone_size: -
d_call: -
cdr3_aa: CASSPGDSGAYEQYF
cdr3_nt: TGTGCCAGCAGCCCAGGAGATTCGGGGGCCTACGAGCAGTACTTC

j_call: TRBJ1-5
v_call: TRBV7-8
clone_size: once
d_call: -
cdr3_aa: CASSLLSRENQPQHF
cdr3_nt: TGTGCCAGCAGCTTACTTTCTAGGGAGAATCAGCCCCAGCATTTT

j_call: TRBJ2-7
v_call: TRBV27
clone_size: -
d_call: -
cdr3_aa: CASSLSGGAGVIEQYF
cdr3_nt: TGTGCCAGCAGTTTATCGGGGGGGGCGGGGGTAATTGAGCAGTACTTC

j_call: TRBJ2-3
v_call: TRBV10-1
clone_size: once
d_call: -
cdr3_aa: CASSESDRRKDLPADTQYF
cdr3_nt: TGCGCCAGCAGTGAGTCAGACAGGCGGAAGGACCTCCCCGCAGATACGCAGTATTTT

j_call: TRBJ2-7
v_call: TRBV29-1
clone_size: -
d_call: -
cdr3_aa: CSVEAGVSEQYF
cdr3_nt: TGCAGCGTAGAAGCCGGGGTCAGCGAGCAGTACTTC

j_call: TRBJ2-7
v_call: TRBV14
clone_size: -
d_call: -
cdr3_aa: CASSQDPEVSYEQYF
cdr3_nt: TGTGCCAGCAGCCAAGATCCCGAAGTCTCCTACGAGCAGTACTTC

j_call: TRBJ2-7
v_call: TRBV7-2
clone_size: once
d_call: -
cdr3_aa: CASSRFGFEQYF
cdr3_nt: TGTGCCAGCAGCCGGTTTGGATTCGAGCAGTACTTC

j_call: TRBJ2-1
v_call: TRBV25-1
clone_size: once
d_call: -
cdr3_aa: CASGPGGNEQFF
cdr3_nt: TGTGCCAGCGGACCTGGAGGCAATGAGCAGTTCTTC

j_call: TRBJ2-1
v_call: TRBV10-3
clone_size: -
d_call: TRBD2
cdr3_aa: CAIRAGDNNEQFF
cdr3_nt: TGTGCCATCAGAGCGGGGGACAACAATGAGCAGTTCTTC

j_call: TRBJ1-2
v_call: TRBV6-6
clone_size: -
d_call: TRBD1
cdr3_aa: CASSPTPGTGLATF
cdr3_nt: TGTGCCAGCAGTCCCACTCCTGGGACAGGGCTCGCCACCTTC

j_call: TRBJ2-3
v_call: TRBV9
clone_size: once
d_call: TRBD2
cdr3_aa: CASSLPPAGGTDTQYF
cdr3_nt: TGTGCCAGCAGCTTACCCCCAGCGGGAGGCACAGATACGCAGTATTTT

j_call: TRBJ2-3
v_call: TRBV27
clone_size: -
d_call: -
cdr3_aa: CASSLSALLVVDTQYF
cdr3_nt: TGTGCCAGCAGTTTATCGGCCTTACTAGTGGTAGATACGCAGTATTTT

j_call: TRBJ2-1
v_call: TRBV4-3
clone_size: -
d_call: TRBD2
cdr3_aa: CASSQTAGGPNEQFF
cdr3_nt: TGCGCCAGCAGCCAAACGGCGGGAGGGCCCAATGAGCAGTTCTTC

j_call: TRBJ2-7
v_call: TRBV10-3
clone_size: once
d_call: TRBD1
cdr3_aa: CAISYRGPEYEQYF
cdr3_nt: TGTGCCATCAGTTACAGGGGGCCGGAGTACGAGCAGTACTTC

j_call: TRBJ2-7
v_call: TRBV7-9
clone_size: -
d_call: -
cdr3_aa: CASSFGVREQYF
cdr3_nt: TGTGCCAGCAGCTTCGGGGTAAGAGAGCAGTACTTC

j_call: TRBJ2-2
v_call: TRBV28
clone_size: once
d_call: TRBD1
cdr3_aa: CASRGQGAGELFF
cdr3_nt: TGTGCCAGCAGAGGACAGGGGGCCGGGGAGCTGTTTTTT

j_call: TRBJ1-1
v_call: TRBV11-3
clone_size: -
d_call: TRBD1
cdr3_aa: CASSLTTRQGGCAFF
cdr3_nt: TGTGCCAGCAGCCTAACGACTAGACAGGGCGGCTGCGCTTTCTTT

j_call: TRBJ1-5
v_call: TRBV27
clone_size: -
d_call: TRBD1
cdr3_aa: CASSMDRRSNQPQHF
cdr3_nt: TGTGCCAGCAGTATGGACAGGAGAAGCAATCAGCCCCAGCATTTT

j_call: TRBJ2-3
v_call: TRBV9
clone_size: -
d_call: -
cdr3_aa: CASSEGLGGDTDTQYF
cdr3_nt: TGTGCCAGCAGCGAGGGGCTAGGGGGTGACACAGATACGCAGTATTTT

j_call: TRBJ2-5
v_call: TRBV2
clone_size: -
d_call: -
cdr3_aa: CASEGGSQETQYF
cdr3_nt: TGTGCCAGCGAAGGTGGAAGCCAAGAGACCCAGTACTTC

j_call: TRBJ1-2
v_call: TRBV5-6
clone_size: -
d_call: TRBD1
cdr3_aa: CASSTNRGMNYGYTF
cdr3_nt: TGTGCCAGCAGCACGAACAGGGGGATGAACTATGGCTACACCTTC

j_call: TRBJ2-1
v_call: TRBV6-5
clone_size: -
d_call: -
cdr3_aa: CASSYGAYSSYNEQFF
cdr3_nt: TGTGCCAGCAGTTACGGTGCGTACAGCTCCTACAATGAGCAGTTCTTC

j_call: TRBJ2-7
v_call: TRBV6-5
clone_size: -
d_call: TRBD2
cdr3_aa: CASSYSAGEDEWEQYF
cdr3_nt: TGTGCCAGCAGTTACTCTGCGGGGGAAGACGAGTGGGAGCAGTACTTC

j_call: TRBJ2-7
v_call: TRBV6-5
clone_size: -
d_call: -
cdr3_aa: CASRTDTGYEQYF
cdr3_nt: TGTGCCAGCAGAACGGACACAGGCTACGAGCAGTACTTC

j_call: TRBJ2-7
v_call: TRBV7-8
clone_size: -
d_call: -
cdr3_aa: CASSLGGGGNEQYF
cdr3_nt: TGTGCCAGCAGCTTAGGGGGCGGCGGAAACGAGCAGTACTTC

j_call: TRBJ2-5
v_call: TRBV7-9
clone_size: -
d_call: -
cdr3_aa: CASSLRPDGNLETQYF
cdr3_nt: TGTGCCAGCAGCTTACGCCCTGACGGAAACCTAGAGACCCAGTACTTC

j_call: TRBJ1-6
v_call: TRBV6-6
clone_size: -
d_call: TRBD1
cdr3_aa: CASSPLQGTNSPLHF
cdr3_nt: TGTGCCAGCAGTCCCCTACAGGGGACGAATTCACCCCTCCACTTT

j_call: TRBJ2-5
v_call: TRBV7-9
clone_size: -
d_call: TRBD2
cdr3_aa: CASSKTSGRAETQYF
cdr3_nt: TGTGCCAGCAGCAAAACTAGCGGGAGGGCGGAGACCCAGTACTTC

j_call: TRBJ2-7
v_call: TRBV5-6
clone_size: -
d_call: -
cdr3_aa: CASSLESYEQYF
cdr3_nt: TGTGCCAGCAGCCTAGAGTCCTACGAGCAGTACTTC

j_call: TRBJ2-7
v_call: TRBV7-9
clone_size: -
d_call: TRBD2
cdr3_aa: CASSRTSGGWYEQYF
cdr3_nt: TGTGCCAGCAGCCGCACTAGCGGGGGGTGGTACGAGCAGTACTTC

j_call: TRBJ2-3
v_call: TRBV27
clone_size: -
d_call: -
cdr3_aa: CASSLTQHPTDTQYF
cdr3_nt: TGTGCCAGCAGTTTAACCCAGCATCCCACAGATACGCAGTATTTT

j_call: TRBJ2-2
v_call: TRBV29-1
clone_size: once
d_call: -
cdr3_aa: CSVESAGTNTGELFF
cdr3_nt: TGCAGCGTTGAATCGGCCGGGACGAACACCGGGGAGCTGTTTTTT

j_call: TRBJ2-6
v_call: TRBV6-6
clone_size: -
d_call: -
cdr3_aa: CASSYWQDSGANVLTF
cdr3_nt: TGTGCCAGCAGTTACTGGCAGGATTCTGGGGCCAACGTCCTGACTTTC

j_call: TRBJ2-3
v_call: TRBV7-9
clone_size: -
d_call: TRBD2
cdr3_aa: CASSPSSGDNTDTQYF
cdr3_nt: TGTGCCAGCAGCCCCTCTAGCGGGGACAACACAGATACGCAGTATTTT

j_call: TRBJ2-2
v_call: TRBV4-2
clone_size: -
d_call: TRBD2
cdr3_aa: CASSQDLAGEKTGELFF
cdr3_nt: TGTGCCAGCAGCCAAGACCTAGCGGGAGAGAAAACCGGGGAGCTGTTTTTT